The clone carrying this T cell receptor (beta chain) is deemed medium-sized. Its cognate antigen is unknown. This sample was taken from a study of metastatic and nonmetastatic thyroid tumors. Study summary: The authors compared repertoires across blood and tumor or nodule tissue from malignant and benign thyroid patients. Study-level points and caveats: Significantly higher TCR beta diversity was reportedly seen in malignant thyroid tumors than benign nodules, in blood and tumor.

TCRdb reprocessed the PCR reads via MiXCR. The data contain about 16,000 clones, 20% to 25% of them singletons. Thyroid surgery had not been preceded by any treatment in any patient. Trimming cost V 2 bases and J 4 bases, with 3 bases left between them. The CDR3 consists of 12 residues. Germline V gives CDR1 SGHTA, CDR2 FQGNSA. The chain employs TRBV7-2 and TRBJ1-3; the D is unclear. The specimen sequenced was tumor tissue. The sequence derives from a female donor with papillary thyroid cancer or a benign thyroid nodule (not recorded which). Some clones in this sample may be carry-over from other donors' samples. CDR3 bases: TGTGCCAGCAGCTTACAGGGAAACACCATATATTTT. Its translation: CASSLQGNTIYF.